This TCR beta chain came from a study of PD-1 blockade in classical Hodgkin lymphoma. Patients all relapsed after autologous stem cell transplantation, and there was variation in brentuximab vedotin exposure. The table came from immunoSEQ multiplex PCR; TCRdb's copy has only in-frame clones and leaves some out. The sample yields more than 90,000 clones, more than 85% seen once. J lost 6 bases, V lost 4 bases, and 6 bases had no gene match. The CDR3 loop spans 14 amino acids. CDR1 SNHLY and CDR2 FYNNEI come from the germline V gene. This rearrangement joins TRBV2 to TRBJ1-2; the match to TRBD1 covers 9 bases. This TCR came from a human donor with classical Hodgkin lymphoma. Material: peripheral blood mononuclear cells (PBMCs), obtained before the second cycle of nivolumab. The CDR3 DNA is TGTGCCAGCAGTGCCCCGGGACAGGGCCATGGCTACACCTTC. This encodes CASSAPGQGHGYTF.